Below, one TCR beta chain is given with its context. Its antigen remains unidentified. The authors prepared the TCRbeta library with unique molecular identifiers. MiXCR was run by TCRdb on the PCR reads, yielding one entry per CDR3 protein. The table shows roughly 180,000 distinct CDR3 sequences, with around 10% occurring only once. CDR3 length equals 14 residues. Looked up from germline, CDR1 is DFQATT and CDR2 is SNEGSKA (reference sequence). V dropped 0 bases and J dropped 8 bases, with 14 bases sitting between them. The entry originates in a study of T-cell reconstitution after alpha-beta-depleted transplantation in children. Study-level results: Among T cells one year after transplant, newly produced cells accounted for most counts and diversity.

Sequencing used PBMCs, obtained before TCRalphabeta/CD19-depleted stem cell transplant. This clonotype originated in a boy between 2 and 15 years old with acute myeloid leukemia, due to receive a stem cell transplant. The chain employs TRBV20-1 and TRBJ2-1; D is perhaps TRBD2 (6 bases). The CDR3 loop reads CSARDFAGNDEQFF. Here the CDR3 DNA reads TGCAGTGCTAGAGATTTTGCGGGGAATGATGAGCAGTTCTTC.